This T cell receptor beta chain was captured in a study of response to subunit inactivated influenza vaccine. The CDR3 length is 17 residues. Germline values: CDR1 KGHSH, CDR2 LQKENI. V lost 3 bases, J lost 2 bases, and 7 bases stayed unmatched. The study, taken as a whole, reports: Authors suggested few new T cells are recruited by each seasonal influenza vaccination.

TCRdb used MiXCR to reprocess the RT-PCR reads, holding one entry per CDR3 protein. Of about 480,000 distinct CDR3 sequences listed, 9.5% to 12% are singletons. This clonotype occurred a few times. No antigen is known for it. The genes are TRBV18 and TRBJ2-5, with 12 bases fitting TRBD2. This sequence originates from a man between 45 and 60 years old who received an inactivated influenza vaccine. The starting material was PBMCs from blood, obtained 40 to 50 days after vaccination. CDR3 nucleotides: TGTGCCAGCTCACCCCTCGTCGGACTAGCGGGACAAGAGACCCAGTACTTC. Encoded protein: CASSPLVGLAGQETQYF.